The sequence of this T cell receptor beta chain was determined in a study of molecular identifiers for immune sequencing clone quantification. Study results and caveats: Identical TCR molecules can share a barcode, and this sharing could underestimate highly expanded clone sizes. For effector cells, clones above 20 RNA copies held over 97% of molecules; for naive cells, under 1%.

Bulk TCR library preparation followed previously described methods with listed TCR primers. TCRdb ran MiXCR on the PCR reads and lists one entry per CDR3 protein. Of about half a million distinct CDR3 sequences listed, around 23% are singletons. To note about this clonotype: Antigen: not known.

Every naive CD8 library was made from between about 18,000 and 1,100,000 sorted cells with 10%, 30% or 50% RNA. The germline V and J ends were trimmed by 5 bases and 11 bases, with 13 bases remaining between them. The CDR3 consists of 12 residues. CDR1 and CDR2 from the germline V gene are SEHNR and FQNEAQ (reference sequence). The gene calls are TRBV7-9 and TRBJ2-4, with D possibly TRBD2 on 6 matching bases. Material for sequencing was naive CD8+ T cells from blood, with Jurkat cell RNA spiked in. Subset defined: FACS-sorted CD8+CD4-CCR7+CD45RA+ naive T cells. The sequence came from a human donor in good health. Some libraries in this study had Jurkat cell RNA spiked in. DNA for the CDR3: TGTGCCAGCAGCGACGTGGGGGGAGTTCAGTACTTC. It codes for CASSDVGGVQYF.